This T cell receptor (beta chain) was recovered during a study of cytomegalovirus exposure and HLA in healthy donors. About the study: Unique TCRs numbering some 77 million, obtained from HLA-typed donors, made up an early data release.

Donors were ostensibly healthy at sampling, although undocumented immune exposures were probable. CDR1 SGHTA and CDR2 FQGTGA come from the germline V gene. The length of the CDR3 is 14 residues. V was cut by 5 bases and J by 5 bases, with 12 bases left in between. This clone appeared a few times. 13 Jbeta primers and 60 Vbeta primers were used for the PCR. Data came from immunoSEQ multiplex PCR; TCRdb stores just in-frame clones and leaves some out. The table includes about 170,000 clones, 75% to 85% detected once. The sample was PBMCs. This TCR came from a female donor in good health and CMV-seronegative. This chain uses TRBV7-3 with TRBJ2-2; D uncertain. In nucleotides, the CDR3 is TGTGCCAGCAGCCTCCACGGTCGGACCGGGGAGCTGTTTTTT. This encodes CASSLHGRTGELFF.